This T cell receptor beta chain was identified during a study of blood T cell repertoires in COVID-19. Study details: Acute and convalescent COVID-19 samples came from the United States, Italy and Spain. In each case, the material was cDNA or gDNA derived from T cells, B-cell-depleted T cells, or PBMCs.

As handled by the study authors: Nucleated cell counts were estimated from reference gene primer amplification. This table comes from immunoSEQ multiplex PCR, and its TCRdb copy is limited to in-frame clones, with some not included. V and J calls and clone size are given by that table; D and trimming were obtained from the DNA. The sample has some 130,000 clones, approximately 83% seen once. The CDR3 has 13 amino acids. With V trimmed by 3 bases and J by 7 bases, 2 bases remained unmatched. The germline CDR1 and CDR2 sequences are SEHNR and FQNEAQ (reference sequence). The gene calls are TRBV7-9 and TRBJ2-2; 7 bases line up with TRBD1. Sequenced sample: peripheral blood. The source of this sequence is a woman between 45 and 65 years old who had recovered from COVID-19. In DNA form, the CDR3 reads TGTGCCAGCAGCTTGGACAGGAGCGGGGAGCTGTTTTTT. As protein: CASSLDRSGELFF.